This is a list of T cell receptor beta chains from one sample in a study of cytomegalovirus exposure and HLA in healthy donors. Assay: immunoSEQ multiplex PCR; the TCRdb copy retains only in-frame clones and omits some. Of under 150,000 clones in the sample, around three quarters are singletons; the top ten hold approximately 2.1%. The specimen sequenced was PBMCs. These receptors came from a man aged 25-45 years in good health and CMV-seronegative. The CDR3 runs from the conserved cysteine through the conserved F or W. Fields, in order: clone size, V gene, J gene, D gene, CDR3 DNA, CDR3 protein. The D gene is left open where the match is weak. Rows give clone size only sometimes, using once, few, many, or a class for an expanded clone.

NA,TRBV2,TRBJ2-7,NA,TGTGCCAGCAGTGAATACCCAGGGGGAGGCGACGAGCAGTACTTC,CASSEYPGGGDEQYF
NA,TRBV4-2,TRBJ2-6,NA,TGTGCCAGCAGCCCCCAAAGCGGTGGGGCCAACGTCCTGACTTTC,CASSPQSGGANVLTF
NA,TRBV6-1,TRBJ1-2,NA,TGTGCCAGCAGTGCCTCTCGGGGTTATGGCTACACCTTC,CASSASRGYGYTF
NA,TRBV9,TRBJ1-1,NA,TGTGCCAGCAGCGTGTCGGGGAACACTGAAGCTTTCTTT,CASSVSGNTEAFF
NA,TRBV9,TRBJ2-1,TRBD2,TGTGCCAGCAGCGTAGCTCCGGGACTAGCGCTCTACAATGAGCAGTTCTTC,CASSVAPGLALYNEQFF
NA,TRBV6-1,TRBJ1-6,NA,TGTGCCAGCAGACAGGAAAATAATTCACCCCTCCACTTT,CASRQENNSPLHF
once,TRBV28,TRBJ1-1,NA,TGTGCCAGCAGGGGGGGGATGGTAACTTTCTTT,CASRGGMVTFF
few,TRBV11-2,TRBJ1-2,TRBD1,TGTGCCAGCAGCTTGGGGGCAGGGGGCGCAAGGGGCTATGGCTACACCTTC,CASSLGAGGARGYGYTF
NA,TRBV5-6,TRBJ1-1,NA,TGTGCCAGCAGTTTTGTGCGAGACACTGAAGCTTTCTTT,CASSFVRDTEAFF
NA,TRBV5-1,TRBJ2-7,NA,TGCGCCAGCAGCTCTACTGTCCGAGAGCAGTACTTC,CASSSTVREQYF
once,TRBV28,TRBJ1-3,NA,TGTGCCAGCAGCCCCCCCGCTTACAGGAGCTCTGGAAACACCATATATTTT,CASSPPAYRSSGNTIYF
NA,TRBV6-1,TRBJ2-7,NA,TGTGCCAGCAGTGAATTACTTCTTTCCTACGAGCAGTACTTC,CASSELLLSYEQYF
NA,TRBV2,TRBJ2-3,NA,TGTGCCAGCAGTGCGACAGGGAGGACGTACACAGATACGCAGTATTTT,CASSATGRTYTDTQYF
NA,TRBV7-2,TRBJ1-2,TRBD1,TGTGCCAGCAGCTTAGCCCCGGGACAGTTCTATGGCTACACCTTC,CASSLAPGQFYGYTF
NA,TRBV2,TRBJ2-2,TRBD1,TGTGCCAGCAGTTACAGGGGGCCTACCGGGGAGCTGTTTTTT,CASSYRGPTGELFF
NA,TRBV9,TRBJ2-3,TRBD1,TGTGCCAGCAGCGTAGGGGACAGGGATGTTCTGGCAGATACGCAGTATTTT,CASSVGDRDVLADTQYF
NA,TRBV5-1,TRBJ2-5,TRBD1,TGCGCCAGCAGCTTCGCAGACAGGGGTTCGAGGGAGACCCAGTACTTC,CASSFADRGSRETQYF
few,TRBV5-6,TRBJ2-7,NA,TGTGCCAGCAGCTTGGCGCAGGGCCTTGGGGAGCAGTACTTC,CASSLAQGLGEQYF
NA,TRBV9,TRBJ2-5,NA,TGTGCCAGCAGCGTAGGTCTTTTGGGGAGACAAGAGACCCAGTACTTC,CASSVGLLGRQETQYF
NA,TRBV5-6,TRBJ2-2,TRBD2,TGTGCCAGCAGCCCCCTGACTAGCGGAAACACCGGGGAGCTGTTTTTT,CASSPLTSGNTGELFF
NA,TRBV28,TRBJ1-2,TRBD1,TGTGCCAGCAGTTTTACTCGGACAGGGCTCTATGGCTACACCTTC,CASSFTRTGLYGYTF
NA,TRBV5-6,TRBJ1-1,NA,TGTGCCAGCAGCTTGGTGTCGGGTAGGGCTTTCTTT,CASSLVSGRAFF
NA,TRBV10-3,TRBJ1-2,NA,TGTGCCATCAGTGATCCCCATTCCTATGGCTACACCTTC,CAISDPHSYGYTF
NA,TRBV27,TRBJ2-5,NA,TGTGCCAGCAGTTTATCGCAGGGAGAGACCCAGTACTTC,CASSLSQGETQYF
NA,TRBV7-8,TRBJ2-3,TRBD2,TGTGCCAGCAGCCCTAGGACTAGCGGGGGGGCCGGAGATACGCAGTATTTT,CASSPRTSGGAGDTQYF
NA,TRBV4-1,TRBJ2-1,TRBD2,TGCGCCAGCAGCCAAGATCAAGCGGGGGGGCCTAAGCAGTTCTTC,CASSQDQAGGPKQFF
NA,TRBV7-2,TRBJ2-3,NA,TGTGCCAGCAGCTTAGTCGCAGTGAGCACAGATACGCAGTATTTT,CASSLVAVSTDTQYF
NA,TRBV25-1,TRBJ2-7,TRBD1,TGTGCCAGCACACGGACAGGGGCCTACGAGCAGTACTTC,CASTRTGAYEQYF